The 7 T cell receptor beta chains below were found in one sample sequenced in a study of technical replicates of blood from several donors. Generated by immunoSEQ multiplex PCR, the TCRdb table keeps only in-frame clones and is missing some. The sample shows around 84,000 clones, 95% to 98% of them seen only once. Sequenced: T cells isolated from PBMCs. The receptors here all came from a human donor in good health.

The chain employs TRBV25-1 and TRBJ1-2, with D possibly matching TRBD1 (5 bases). Trimming took off 4 bases at V and 6 bases at J, with 15 bases between the two ends. The CDR3 is made up of 14 amino acids. Germline CDR1 and CDR2: MGHDK and SYGVNS. DNA of the CDR3: TGTGCCAGCAGTGGGAGGGGAGGGGTGCATGGCTACACCTTC. Translation gives CASSGRGGVHGYTF.

The chain links TRBV18 to TRBJ2-1; weak D call: TRBD2 (7 bases). V lost 0 bases and J lost 6, with 30 bases in between. In germline, CDR1 is KGHSH, CDR2 LQKENI. The CDR3 is made up of 21 amino acids. Written as DNA, the CDR3 is TGTGCCAGCTCACCACCCCCCTGGACGGGATTAGTTGGCCGGGGGGCCAATGAGCAGTTCTTC. It encodes CASSPPPWTGLVGRGANEQFF.

The chain combines TRBV4-2 with TRBJ1-4; 9 bases fit TRBD1. V was pared by 8 bases and J by 7 bases, with 11 bases of the junction left unmatched. The V gene's germline CDR1 is LGHNA and CDR2 YNFKEQ. The CDR3 loop spans 15 amino acids. CDR3: CASDTMGQGSEKLFF. The CDR3 nucleotides read TGTGCCAGCGATACCATGGGACAGGGAAGTGAAAAACTGTTTTTT.

CDR3 protein: CASSHQGQGAQDTQYF. The CDR3 region has the DNA TGTGCCAGCAGCCACCAGGGACAGGGGGCGCAAGATACGCAGTATTTT. The chain combines TRBV13 with TRBJ2-3, with 12 bases matching TRBD1. Germline CDR1 is PRHDT and CDR2 is FYEKMQ (reference sequence). V dropped 5 bases and J dropped 5; count of bases not matched to a gene: 8. The CDR3 is 16 amino acids.

This clone was found once. This chain joins TRBV28 and TRBJ2-7; D is unresolved. Trimming took off 10 bases at V and 6 bases at J, with 7 bases between the two ends. CDR3 size: 9 residues. CDR1 and CDR2 (germline): MDHEN, SYDVKM. CDR3 sequence: CATTGEQYF. The CDR3 DNA follows: TGTGCCACTACCGGCGAGCAGTACTTC.

The rearrangement uses TRBV19 and TRBJ2-7, with D possibly TRBD1 on 5 matching bases. The germline V gene has CDR1 LNHDA and CDR2 SQIVND (reference sequence). This CDR3 spans 14 amino acids. Trimming took off 5 bases at V and 4 bases at J, with 15 bases between the two ends. The CDR3 coding sequence is TGTGCCAGTAGTTACGGACACGAATTTTACGAGCAGTACTTC. It codes for CASSYGHEFYEQYF.

The chain uses TRBV28 and TRBJ2-3; TRBD1 matches 9 bases. The CDR3 sequence is 14 residues long. V gave up 10 bases and J gave up 6 bases; unmatched junction bases: 11. Germline V gene lookup returns CDR1 MDHEN and CDR2 SYDVKM. CDR3 nucleotides: TGTGCCACCGGAGACAGGGGGGTGTCGGATACGCAGTATTTT. It yields the protein CATGDRGVSDTQYF.